These 10 T cell receptor beta chains originate from one sample sequenced in a study of T cells in Graves' hyperthyroidism and ophthalmopathy (dated 2019 in TCRdb). The library was obtained by multiplex PCR. TCRdb shows the sequencer as Illumina HiSeq 2000. The TCR beta CDR3 regions were amplified from RNA transcripts. The first round of RT-PCR for the TCR CDR3 was performed with the HTBI primer set and the Qiagen OneStep RT-PCR kit. In-frame beta chains were kept once TCRdb had trimmed the public reads at Q25 with fastp and called clones with MiXCR. Rows merge per CDR3 protein into single entries with the most common DNA and genes. The sample data list 250,000 or so distinct CDR3 sequences, and around 15% of these were observed just once. The ten largest clones add up to roughly 30% of the sample. Sequenced: blood. Every receptor here comes from a woman aged 50 to 60 with Graves' hyperthyroidism that later progressed to Graves' ophthalmopathy.

The V call is TRBV28, the J call TRBJ2-7; 7 bases are a match to TRBD2. This CDR3 spans 14 amino acids. Germline CDR1 and CDR2: MDHEN and SYDVKM. The trim removed 3 bases at V and 2 bases at J, leaving 4 bases unmatched. This CDR3 reads CASSFGGSTYEQYF. Written as DNA, the CDR3 is TGTGCCAGCAGTTTTGGCGGGAGTACCTACGAGCAGTACTTC.

Only a few counts were recorded for this clonotype. V usage is TRBV4-1 and J usage is TRBJ1-1; perhaps TRBD1 as D (6 bases). Germline V gene data show CDR1 as MGHRA and CDR2 as YSYEKL. The ends were cut back, 1 base at V and 1 base at J, with 16 bases in the middle. The CDR3 runs 17 residues. CDR3 residues: CASSQGEGVWGNTEAFF. The CDR3 DNA sequence: TGCGCCAGCAGCCAAGGGGAGGGGGTTTGGGGGAACACTGAAGCTTTCTTT.

This clonotype was seen many times. The chain joins TRBV7-2 to TRBJ2-7; TRBD2 matches at 10 bases. CDR3 length: 14 amino acids. With V trimmed by 3 bases and J by 6 bases, 5 bases remained unmatched. Germline CDR1 reads SGHTA; CDR2 reads FQGNSA. The CDR3 sequence: CASSFSGRKGEQYF. In DNA form, the CDR3 reads TGTGCCAGCAGCTTTAGCGGGAGGAAGGGCGAGCAGTACTTC.

This rearrangement joins TRBV7-9 to TRBJ1-5; 12 positions agree with TRBD1. From germline, CDR1 is SEHNR and CDR2 FQNEAQ (reference sequence). CDR3 length: 15 amino acids. The V segment lost 6 bases and the J segment 7 bases; nucleotides outside the gene matches: 7. CDR3 in amino acids: CASSTDGTGGQPQHF. Written as DNA, the CDR3 is TGTGCCAGCAGTACAGACGGGACAGGGGGCCAGCCCCAGCATTTT.

There are many counts of this clonotype. The chain has TRBV28 and TRBJ1-4, with D unclear. In germline, CDR1 is MDHEN, CDR2 SYDVKM. CDR3 length equals 16 residues. With 2 bases removed from V and 5 bases from J, the gap between germline ends came to 15 bases. CDR3 in DNA: TGTGCCAGCAGTTTAAGTGGTGGGAGGATAAATGAAAAACTGTTTTTT. This codes for CASSLSGGRINEKLFF. Supplemented by reference TRBV28 and TRBJ1-4, the full variable domain reads DVKVTQSSRYLVKRTGEKVFLECVQDMDHENMFWYRQDPGLGLRLIYFSYDVKMKEKGDIPEGYSVSREKKERFSLILESASTNQTSMYLCASSLSGGRINEKLFFGSGTQLSVL.

V is TRBV6-1 and J is TRBJ2-1; 12 bases match TRBD2. V trimming: 4 bases; J trimming: 12 bases; junction bases outside the gene matches: 7. CDR3 length: 14 amino acids. The germline V gene has CDR1 MNHNS and CDR2 SASEGT. CDR3 protein: CASSGLAGAGGQFF. In nucleotides, the CDR3 is TGTGCCAGCAGTGGACTAGCGGGAGCTGGTGGGCAGTTCTTC.

The J gene is TRBJ2-3, the V gene TRBV20-1; the D gene is possibly TRBD2 (7 bases). Looked up from germline, CDR1 is DFQATT and CDR2 is SNEGSKA (reference sequence). The length of the CDR3 is 13 residues. The CDR3 bases are TGCAGGGGGGGGGGCCGGGGCACAGATACGCAGTATTTT. It is translated as CRGGGRGTDTQYF.

The V gene is TRBV6-1, the J gene TRBJ1-2, with TRBD1 matching over 12 bases. The CDR3 is 14 amino acids. With 6 bases clipped from V and 6 bases from J, the junction kept 5 bases outside the gene matches. CDR1 and CDR2 from the germline V gene are MNHNS and SASEGT. The DNA of the CDR3 is TGTGCCAGCAGAGGGACAGGGGGCGTCCATGGCTACACCTTC. It encodes CASRGTGGVHGYTF.

This clonotype was seen at least ten times. The genes are TRBV11-2 and TRBJ2-7; a weak D match, TRBD1 (6 bases). V was shortened by 2 bases and J by 2 bases, with 16 bases between the two germline ends. The CDR3 is 16 residues long. Per the germline V gene, CDR1 is SGHAT and CDR2 is FQNNGV. This CDR3 reads CASSLPQGSLTYEQYF. The CDR3 DNA sequence: TGTGCCAGCAGCTTACCACAGGGCTCCCTAACCTACGAGCAGTACTTC.

This chain connects TRBV18 to TRBJ2-7, with a possible D match to TRBD2 (5 bases). This CDR3 has 18 residues. Germline CDR1 KGHSH, CDR2 LQKENI. V shed 6 bases and J shed 0 bases, with 24 bases lying between them. CDR3 loop: CASSRLSGNAINSYEQYF. CDR3 DNA: TGTGCCAGCTCCCGCCTAAGCGGCAACGCAATAAACTCCTACGAGCAGTACTTC. The full variable domain, with the rest looked up from reference TRBV18 and TRBJ2-7, is NAGVMQNPRHLVRRRGQEARLRCSPMKGHSHVYWYRQLPEEGLKFMVYLQKENIIDESGMPKERFSAEFPKEGPSILRIQQVVRGDSAAYFCASSRLSGNAINSYEQYFGPGTRLTVT.